The 2 T cell receptor beta chains below were found in one sample sequenced in a study of beta chain features in type 1 diabetes. Reverse transcribing all isolated RNA meant expressed TCRB transcripts were sequenced. Method: immunoSEQ multiplex PCR; TCRdb's copy keeps in-frame clones and lacks some. This table holds about 350,000 clones, about 20% found once. Sequenced: naive CD4+ T cells from blood. Receptor source: a young woman in good health.

This clone was picked up a small number of times. The rearrangement uses TRBV7-2 and TRBJ2-7, with a possible D match to TRBD2 (6 bases). The length of the CDR3 is 14 residues. Germline V gene data show CDR1 as SGHTA and CDR2 as FQGNSA. V lost 3 bases and J 3 bases, leaving 12 bases between the germline ends. The CDR3: CASSLGQTSYEQYF. CDR3 in DNA: TGTGCCAGCAGCTTGGGGCAGACTAGCTACGAGCAGTACTTC.

The V call is TRBV5-1, the J call TRBJ2-1; D ambiguous. Germline values: CDR1 SGHRS, CDR2 YFSETQ. V was trimmed by 3 bases and J by 0 bases, leaving 13 bases between them. The CDR3 contains 16 residues. DNA for the CDR3: TGCGCCAGCAGCTCCGGGTTGTCGACCTCCTACAATGAGCAGTTCTTC. Translation gives CASSSGLSTSYNEQFF.